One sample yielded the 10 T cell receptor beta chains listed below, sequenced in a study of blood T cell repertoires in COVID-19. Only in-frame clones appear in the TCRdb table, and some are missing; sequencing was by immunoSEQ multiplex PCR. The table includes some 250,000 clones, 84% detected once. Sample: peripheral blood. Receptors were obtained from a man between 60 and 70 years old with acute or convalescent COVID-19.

The CDR3 reads CASSLSLGLNTEAFF. As DNA, the CDR3 is TGTGCCAGCAGTTTATCGCTGGGACTAAACACTGAAGCTTTCTTT. This chain joins TRBV27 and TRBJ1-1; possibly TRBD1 for D (5 bases). CDR1 is MNHEY, CDR2 SMNVEV, per germline (reference sequence). The V and J ends lost 0 bases and 2 bases respectively, with 10 bases between them. There are 15 residues in the CDR3.

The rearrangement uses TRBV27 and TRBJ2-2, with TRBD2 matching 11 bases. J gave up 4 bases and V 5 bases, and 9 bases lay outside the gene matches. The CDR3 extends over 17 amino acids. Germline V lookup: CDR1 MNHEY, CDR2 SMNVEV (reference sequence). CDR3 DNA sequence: TGTGCCAGCAGTCGCGGACTAGCGGGTACTTCCACCGGGGAGCTGTTTTTT. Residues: CASSRGLAGTSTGELFF.

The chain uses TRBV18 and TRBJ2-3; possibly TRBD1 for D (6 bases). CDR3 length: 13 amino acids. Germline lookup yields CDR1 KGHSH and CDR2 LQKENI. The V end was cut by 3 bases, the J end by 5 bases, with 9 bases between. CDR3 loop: CASSPLTGDTQYF. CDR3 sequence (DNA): TGTGCCAGCTCACCTCTGACAGGAGATACGCAGTATTTT. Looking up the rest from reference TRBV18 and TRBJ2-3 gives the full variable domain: NAGVMQNPRHLVRRRGQEARLRCSPMKGHSHVYWYRQLPEEGLKFMVYLQKENIIDESGMPKERFSAEFPKEGPSILRIQQVVRGDSAAYFCASSPLTGDTQYFGPGTRLTVL.

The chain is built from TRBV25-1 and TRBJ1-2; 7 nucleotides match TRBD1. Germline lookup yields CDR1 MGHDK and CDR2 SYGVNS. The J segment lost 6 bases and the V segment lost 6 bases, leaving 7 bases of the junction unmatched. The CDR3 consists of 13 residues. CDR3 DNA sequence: TGTGCCAGCAGACAGACAGGGCAGGATGGCTACACCTTC. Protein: CASRQTGQDGYTF.

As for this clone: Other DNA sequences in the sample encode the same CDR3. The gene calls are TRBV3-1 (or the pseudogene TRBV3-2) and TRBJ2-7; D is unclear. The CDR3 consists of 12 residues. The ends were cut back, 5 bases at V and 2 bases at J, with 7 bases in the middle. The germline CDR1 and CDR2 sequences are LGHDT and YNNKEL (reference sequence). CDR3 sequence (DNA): TGTGCCAGCAGCAGGAGTACCTACGAGCAGTACTTC. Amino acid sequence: CASSRSTYEQYF.

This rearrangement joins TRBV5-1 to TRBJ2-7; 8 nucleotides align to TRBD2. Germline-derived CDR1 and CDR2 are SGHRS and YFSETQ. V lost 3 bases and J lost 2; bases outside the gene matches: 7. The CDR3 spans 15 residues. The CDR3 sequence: CASSWKAGEAYEQYF. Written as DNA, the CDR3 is TGCGCCAGCAGCTGGAAAGCGGGGGAAGCCTACGAGCAGTACTTC.

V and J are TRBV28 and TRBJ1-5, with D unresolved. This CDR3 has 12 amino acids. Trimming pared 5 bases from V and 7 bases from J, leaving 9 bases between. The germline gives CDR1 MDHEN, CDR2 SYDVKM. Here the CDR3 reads CASSASSQPQHF. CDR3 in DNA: TGTGCCAGCAGTGCCAGTTCCCAGCCCCAGCATTTT.

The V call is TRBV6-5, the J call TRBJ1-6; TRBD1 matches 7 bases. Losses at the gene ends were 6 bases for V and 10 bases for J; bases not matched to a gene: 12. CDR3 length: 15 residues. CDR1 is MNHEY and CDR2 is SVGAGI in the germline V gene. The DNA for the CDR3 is TGTGCCAGCAGATTCGGACAGGTTTCTAGGTCACCCCTCCACTTT. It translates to CASRFGQVSRSPLHF.

The CDR3 region is CASSWDRSTDTQYF. The CDR3 DNA sequence: TGTGCCAGTAGCTGGGACAGGAGCACAGATACGCAGTATTTT. The chain carries TRBV19 and TRBJ2-3, with 8 bases aligning to TRBD1. Germline V gene data show CDR1 as LNHDA and CDR2 as SQIVND (reference sequence). The ends lost 6 bases at V and 0 bases at J; junction bases unmatched: 2. CDR3 length: 14 residues.

DNA of the CDR3: TGCGCCAGCAGCCAAGGGTCTAGCGGGGTAGCCAAAAACATTCAGTACTTC. This encodes CASSQGSSGVAKNIQYF. The chain employs TRBV4-3 and TRBJ2-4, with 9 bases fitting TRBD2. CDR1 and CDR2 (germline): LGHNA, YSLEER. The CDR3 contains 17 residues. With 1 base clipped from V and 0 bases from J, the junction kept 4 bases outside the gene matches.